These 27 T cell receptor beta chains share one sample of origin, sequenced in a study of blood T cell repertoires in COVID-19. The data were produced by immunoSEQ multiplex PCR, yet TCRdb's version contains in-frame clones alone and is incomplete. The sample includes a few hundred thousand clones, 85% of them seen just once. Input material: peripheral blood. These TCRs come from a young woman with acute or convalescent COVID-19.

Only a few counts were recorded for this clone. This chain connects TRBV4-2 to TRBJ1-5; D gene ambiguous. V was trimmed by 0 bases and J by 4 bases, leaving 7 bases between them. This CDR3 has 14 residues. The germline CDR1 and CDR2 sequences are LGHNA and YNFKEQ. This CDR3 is CASSQETGNQPQHF. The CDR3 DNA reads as TGTGCCAGCAGCCAAGAGACGGGTAATCAGCCCCAGCATTTT.

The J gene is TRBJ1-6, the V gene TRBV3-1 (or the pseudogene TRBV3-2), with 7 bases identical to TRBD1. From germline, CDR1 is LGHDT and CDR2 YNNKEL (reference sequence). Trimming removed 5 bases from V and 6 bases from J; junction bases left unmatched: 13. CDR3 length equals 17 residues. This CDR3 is CASSTRQGNLLNSPLHF. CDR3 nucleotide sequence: TGTGCCAGCAGCACACGACAGGGCAACCTCCTTAATTCACCCCTCCACTTT.

This chain's CDR3 is CASRGLAGRNEQFF. Written as DNA, the CDR3 is TGCGCCAGCAGAGGACTAGCGGGACGCAATGAGCAGTTCTTC. The chain combines TRBV4-1 with TRBJ2-1; 12 bases are shared with TRBD2. J lost 6 bases, V lost 6 bases, and 3 bases had no gene match. The CDR3 runs 14 residues. Germline loops: CDR1 MGHRA, CDR2 YSYEKL.

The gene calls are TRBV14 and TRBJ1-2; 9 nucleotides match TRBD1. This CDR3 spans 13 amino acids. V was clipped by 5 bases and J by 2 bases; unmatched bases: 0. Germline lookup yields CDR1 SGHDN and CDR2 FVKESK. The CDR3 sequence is CASSGQGNYGYTF. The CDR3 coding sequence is TGTGCCAGCAGCGGACAGGGGAACTATGGCTACACCTTC.

The CDR3 coding sequence is TGCGCCAGCAGCTTCACCCCAGGGGCTCAGAACACTGAAGCTTTCTTT. This sequence encodes CASSFTPGAQNTEAFF. This chain connects TRBV4-1 to TRBJ1-1; the D gene is possibly TRBD1 (6 bases). V lost 5 bases and J 1 base, leaving 17 bases between the germline ends. The CDR3 contains 16 residues. Germline V gene data show CDR1 as MGHRA and CDR2 as YSYEKL.

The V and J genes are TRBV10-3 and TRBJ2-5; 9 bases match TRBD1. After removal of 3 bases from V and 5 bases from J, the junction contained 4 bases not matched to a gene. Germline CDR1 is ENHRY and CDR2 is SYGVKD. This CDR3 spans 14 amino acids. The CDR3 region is CAISDSQGAETQYF. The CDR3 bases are TGTGCCATCAGTGATTCACAGGGGGCCGAGACCCAGTACTTC.

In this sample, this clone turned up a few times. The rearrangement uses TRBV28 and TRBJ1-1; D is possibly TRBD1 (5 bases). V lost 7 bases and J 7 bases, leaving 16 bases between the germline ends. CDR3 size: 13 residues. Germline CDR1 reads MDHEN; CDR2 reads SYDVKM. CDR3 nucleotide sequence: TGTGCCAGCACCTTGGGGCAGGCTCTTGAAGCTTTCTTT. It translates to CASTLGQALEAFF.

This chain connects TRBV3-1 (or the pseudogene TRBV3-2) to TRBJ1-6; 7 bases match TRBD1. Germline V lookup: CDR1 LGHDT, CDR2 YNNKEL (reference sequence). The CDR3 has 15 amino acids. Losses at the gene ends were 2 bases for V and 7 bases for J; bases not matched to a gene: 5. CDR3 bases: TGTGCCAGCAGCCAAAAGGCAGGGGGGAATTCACCCCTCCACTTT. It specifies CASSQKAGGNSPLHF.

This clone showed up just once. The CDR3 reads CASRGATYYGYTF. The DNA of the CDR3 is TGTGCCAGTCGGGGGGCCACGTACTATGGCTACACCTTC. The V and J genes are TRBV5-4 and TRBJ1-2; TRBD1 is a possible D gene (6 bases). Trimming removed 8 bases at V and 3 bases at J, with 14 bases between. Germline-derived CDR1 and CDR2 are SGHNT and YYREEE (reference sequence). The CDR3 totals 13 residues.

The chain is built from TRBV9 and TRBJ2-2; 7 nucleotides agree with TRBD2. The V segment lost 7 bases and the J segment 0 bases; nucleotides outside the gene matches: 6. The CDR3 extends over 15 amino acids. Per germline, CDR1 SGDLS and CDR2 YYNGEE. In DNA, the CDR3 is TGTGCCAGCGGGAGGGACGGTTCGAACACCGGGGAGCTGTTTTTT. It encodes CASGRDGSNTGELFF.

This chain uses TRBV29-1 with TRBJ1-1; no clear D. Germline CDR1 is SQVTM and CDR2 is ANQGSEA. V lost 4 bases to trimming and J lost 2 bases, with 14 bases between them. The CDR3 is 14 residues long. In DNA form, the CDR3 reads TGCAGCGTTGTCGAGGGAATAATAAACACTGAAGCTTTCTTT. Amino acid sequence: CSVVEGIINTEAFF.

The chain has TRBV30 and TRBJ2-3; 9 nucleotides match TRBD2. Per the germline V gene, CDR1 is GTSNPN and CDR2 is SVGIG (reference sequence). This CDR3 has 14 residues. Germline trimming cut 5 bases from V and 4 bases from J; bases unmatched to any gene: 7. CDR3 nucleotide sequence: TGTGCCTGGGCAGCGGGGGGAATCCCAGATACGCAGTATTTT. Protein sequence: CAWAAGGIPDTQYF.

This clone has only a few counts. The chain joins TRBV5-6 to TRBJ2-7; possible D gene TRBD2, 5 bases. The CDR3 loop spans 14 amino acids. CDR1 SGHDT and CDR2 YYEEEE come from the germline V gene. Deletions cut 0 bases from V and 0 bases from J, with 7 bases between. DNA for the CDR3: TGTGCCAGCAGCTTGGGAGGGTACTCCTACGAGCAGTACTTC. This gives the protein CASSLGGYSYEQYF.

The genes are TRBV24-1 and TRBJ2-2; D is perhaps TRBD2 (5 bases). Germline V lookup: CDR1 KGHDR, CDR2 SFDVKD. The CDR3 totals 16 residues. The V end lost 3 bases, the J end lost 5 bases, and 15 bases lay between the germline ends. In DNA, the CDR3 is TGTGCCACCAGTGATACGACGTGGACGGGGACCGGGGAGCTGTTTTTT. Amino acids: CATSDTTWTGTGELFF.

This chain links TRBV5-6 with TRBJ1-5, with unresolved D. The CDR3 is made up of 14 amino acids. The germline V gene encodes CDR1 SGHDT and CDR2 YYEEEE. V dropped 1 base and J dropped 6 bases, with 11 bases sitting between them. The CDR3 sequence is CASSLRSGVQPQHF. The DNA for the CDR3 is TGTGCCAGCAGCTTGAGGTCCGGGGTTCAGCCCCAGCATTTT.

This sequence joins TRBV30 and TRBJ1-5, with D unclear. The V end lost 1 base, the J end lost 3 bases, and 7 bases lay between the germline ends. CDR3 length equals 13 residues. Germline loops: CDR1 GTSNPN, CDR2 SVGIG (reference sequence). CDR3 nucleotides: TGTGCCTGGAGTGACGGGAACAATCAGCCCCAGCATTTT. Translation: CAWSDGNNQPQHF.

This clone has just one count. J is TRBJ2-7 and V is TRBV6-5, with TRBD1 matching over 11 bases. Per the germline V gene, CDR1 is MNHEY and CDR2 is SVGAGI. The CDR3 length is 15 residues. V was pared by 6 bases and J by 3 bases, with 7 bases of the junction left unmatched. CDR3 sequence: CASSGTGTGGYEQYF. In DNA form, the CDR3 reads TGTGCCAGCAGCGGCACCGGGACAGGGGGCTACGAGCAGTACTTC.

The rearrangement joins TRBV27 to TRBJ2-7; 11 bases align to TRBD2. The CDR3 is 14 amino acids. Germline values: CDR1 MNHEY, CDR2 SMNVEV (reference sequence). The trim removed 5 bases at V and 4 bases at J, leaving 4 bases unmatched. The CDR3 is CASSESSGRYEQYF. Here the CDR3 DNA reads TGTGCCAGCAGTGAGTCTAGCGGGAGGTACGAGCAGTACTTC.

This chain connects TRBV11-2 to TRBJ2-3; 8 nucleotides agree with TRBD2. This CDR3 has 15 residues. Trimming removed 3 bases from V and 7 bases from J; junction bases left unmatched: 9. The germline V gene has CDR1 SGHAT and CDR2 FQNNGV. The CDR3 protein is CASSLIRLAGHTQYF. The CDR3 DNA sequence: TGTGCCAGCAGCTTGATCCGTCTAGCGGGCCATACGCAGTATTTT.

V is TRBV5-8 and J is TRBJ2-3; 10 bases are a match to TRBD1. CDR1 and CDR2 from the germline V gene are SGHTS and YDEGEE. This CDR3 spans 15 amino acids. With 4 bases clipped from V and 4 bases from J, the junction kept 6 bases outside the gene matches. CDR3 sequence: CASSPGTGVADTQYF. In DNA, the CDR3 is TGTGCCAGCAGCCCAGGGACAGGGGTTGCAGATACGCAGTATTTT.

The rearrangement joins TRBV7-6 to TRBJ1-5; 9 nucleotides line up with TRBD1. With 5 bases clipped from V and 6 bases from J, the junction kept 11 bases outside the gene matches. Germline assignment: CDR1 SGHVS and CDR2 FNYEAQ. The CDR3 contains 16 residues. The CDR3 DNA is TGTGCCAGCAGCGCCCCGAGGGACAGGGTGGGTCAGCCCCAGCATTTT. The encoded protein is CASSAPRDRVGQPQHF.

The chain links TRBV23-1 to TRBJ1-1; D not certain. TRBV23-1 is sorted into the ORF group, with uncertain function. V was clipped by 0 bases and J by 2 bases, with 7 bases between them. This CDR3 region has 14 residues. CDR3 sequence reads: CASSQSTLNTEAFF. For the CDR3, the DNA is TGCGCCAGCAGTCAATCGACACTTAACACTGAAGCTTTCTTT.

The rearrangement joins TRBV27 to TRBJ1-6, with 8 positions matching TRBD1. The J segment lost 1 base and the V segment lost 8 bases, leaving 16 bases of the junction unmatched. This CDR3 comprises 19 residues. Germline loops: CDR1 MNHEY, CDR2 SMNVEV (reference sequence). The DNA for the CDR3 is TGTGCCAGCCGGCCAGCAGGGGGCTTGGTACAGTCCTATAATTCACCCCTCCACTTT. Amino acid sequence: CASRPAGGLVQSYNSPLHF.

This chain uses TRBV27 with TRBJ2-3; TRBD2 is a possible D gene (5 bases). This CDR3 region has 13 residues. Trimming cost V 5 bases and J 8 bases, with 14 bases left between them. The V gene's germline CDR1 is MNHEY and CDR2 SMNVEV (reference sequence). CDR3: CASSHLSEGTQYF. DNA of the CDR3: TGTGCCAGCAGTCACCTTAGCGAGGGTACGCAGTATTTT.

The DNA of the CDR3 is TGTGCCTGGAGTGGACAGGGTGCGCAGTATTTT. It is translated as CAWSGQGAQYF. The chain has TRBV30 and TRBJ2-3, with 7 bases identical to TRBD1. Germline V gene data show CDR1 as GTSNPN and CDR2 as SVGIG (reference sequence). J lost 10 bases, V lost 1 base, and 2 bases had no gene match. This CDR3 comprises 11 residues.

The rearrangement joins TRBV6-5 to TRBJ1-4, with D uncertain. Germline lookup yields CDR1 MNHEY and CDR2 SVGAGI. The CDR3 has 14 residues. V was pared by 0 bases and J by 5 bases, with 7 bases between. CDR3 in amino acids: CASSYSIGNEKLFF. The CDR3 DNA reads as TGTGCCAGCAGTTACTCGATCGGGAATGAAAAACTGTTTTTT.

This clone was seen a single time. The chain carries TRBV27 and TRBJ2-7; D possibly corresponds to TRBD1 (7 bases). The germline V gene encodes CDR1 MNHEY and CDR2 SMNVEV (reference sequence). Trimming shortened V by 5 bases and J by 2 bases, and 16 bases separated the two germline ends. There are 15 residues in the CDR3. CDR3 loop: CASSLRQGGTYEQYF. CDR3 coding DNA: TGTGCCAGCAGTCTCCGACAGGGAGGAACCTACGAGCAGTACTTC.